This TCR beta chain was recovered during a study of cytomegalovirus exposure and HLA in healthy donors. CDR3 length: 15 amino acids. The V gene's germline CDR1 is MNHEY and CDR2 SVGAGI. V shed 0 bases and J shed 0 bases, with 8 bases lying between them. The PCR used 60 Vbeta and 13 Jbeta primers. The assay was immunoSEQ multiplex PCR, and TCRdb's table has in-frame clones only and misses some. Of approximately 44,000 clones in the sample, 64% are singletons; the top ten hold roughly 8.9%. This TCR came from a human donor in good health. Material: PBMCs. The chain uses TRBV6-5 and TRBJ1-1, with D maybe TRBD1 (6 bases). The CDR3 DNA follows: TGTGCCAGCAGTTACTCCAGGGGCCTGAACACTGAAGCTTTCTTT. This sequence encodes CASSYSRGLNTEAFF.